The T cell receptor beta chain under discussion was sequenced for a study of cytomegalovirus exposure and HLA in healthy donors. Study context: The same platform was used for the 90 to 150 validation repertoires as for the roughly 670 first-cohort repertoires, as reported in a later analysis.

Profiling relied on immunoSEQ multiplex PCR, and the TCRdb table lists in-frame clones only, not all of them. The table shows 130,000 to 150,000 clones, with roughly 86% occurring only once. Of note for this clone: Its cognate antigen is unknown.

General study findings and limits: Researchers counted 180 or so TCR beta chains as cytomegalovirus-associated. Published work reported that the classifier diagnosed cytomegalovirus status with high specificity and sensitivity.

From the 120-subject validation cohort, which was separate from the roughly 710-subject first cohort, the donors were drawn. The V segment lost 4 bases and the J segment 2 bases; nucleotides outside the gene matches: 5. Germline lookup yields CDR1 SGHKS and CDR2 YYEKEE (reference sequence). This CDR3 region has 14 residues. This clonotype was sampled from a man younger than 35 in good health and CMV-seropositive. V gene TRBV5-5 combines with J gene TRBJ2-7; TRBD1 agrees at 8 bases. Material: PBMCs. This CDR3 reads CASSPGTGAYEQYF. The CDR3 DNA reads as TGTGCCAGCAGCCCCGGGACAGGAGCCTACGAGCAGTACTTC.